In its sample, the clone carrying this T cell receptor beta chain ranks as medium-sized. Other DNA sequences in this sample translate to the same CDR3. The CDR3 totals 13 residues. The V end lost 5 bases, the J end lost 2 bases, and 9 bases lay between the germline ends. Germline CDR1 and CDR2: MNHEY and SMNVEV (reference sequence). Profiling relied on immunoSEQ multiplex PCR, and the TCRdb table lists in-frame clones only, not all of them. The table lists 97,000 or so clones, 85% to 90% of them singletons, with 4% to 6% in the top ten. The data were taken from a study of T cell responses to AZD1222 COVID-19 vaccine.

The sequence was obtained from an adult in good health. This sequence joins TRBV27 and TRBJ1-2; maybe TRBD1 (5 bases). The sample in question was peripheral blood, obtained on day 0 of AZD1222 vaccination. DNA for the CDR3: TGTGCCAGCAGTCCGGAGGGGAACTATGGCTACACCTTC. This translates into CASSPEGNYGYTF.